A single sample gave rise to the 14 T cell receptor beta chains below, sequenced in a study of cytomegalovirus exposure and HLA in healthy donors. The PCR used 60 Vbeta and 13 Jbeta primers. The repertoire was sequenced with immunoSEQ multiplex PCR; TCRdb's copy has only in-frame clones and lacks some. The sample has under 200,000 clones, around 68% seen once. The sequenced sample was PBMCs. These receptors were taken from a woman aged 40 to 50 in good health and CMV-seropositive.

The chain joins TRBV9 to TRBJ1-1; the match to TRBD1 covers 9 bases. The V gene's germline CDR1 is SGDLS and CDR2 YYNGEE. The CDR3 runs to 18 residues. After removal of 0 bases from V and 0 bases from J, the junction contained 9 bases not matched to a gene. CDR3 DNA sequence: TGTGCCAGCAGCGTAGGGGGACAGGGAGGGGGTTTGAACACTGAAGCTTTCTTT. It yields the protein CASSVGGQGGGLNTEAFF.

The CDR3 here is CASSLWGRRGRQFRETQYF. CDR3 DNA: TGTGCCAGCAGTTTATGGGGTAGAAGGGGGAGACAGTTCCGAGAGACCCAGTACTTC. The rearrangement links TRBV28 to TRBJ2-5, with D tentatively TRBD1 (6 bases). The germline V and J ends were trimmed by 0 bases and 4 bases, with 24 bases remaining between them. The CDR3 loop spans 19 amino acids. CDR1 is MDHEN and CDR2 is SYDVKM in the germline V gene.

The rearrangement links TRBV21-1 to TRBJ1-5; the D call TRBD1 from the table was never checked on the DNA. TRBV21-1 is labeled a pseudogene. The CDR3 length is 12 residues. The CDR3 DNA is TGTGCCAGCAGCAACCCGCCAGAAGCCCAGCATTTT. It translates to CASSNPPEAQHF.

Comment on this clone: A junction boundary mismatches the germline segment, possibly from a read error. V usage is TRBV5-6 and J usage is TRBJ1-2; tentative D call: TRBD1 (5 bases). Germline CDR1 is SGHDT and CDR2 is YYEEEE. The CDR3 consists of 14 residues. The CDR3 region is CASSLASDPWGYPF. CDR3 DNA: TGTGCCAGCAGCTTGGCCTCTGACCCATGGGGCTACCCCTTC.

The DNA of the CDR3 is TGTGCCAGCAGTGACTTCGAATACAGGGGCAGCAATCAGCCCCAGCATTTT. Its translation is CASSDFEYRGSNQPQHF. The chain uses TRBV6-4 and TRBJ1-5, with 7 bases matching TRBD1. Germline loops: CDR1 MRHNA, CDR2 SNTAGT. Unmatched junction bases numbered 7, after V lost 1 base and J lost 1 base. This CDR3 is built from 17 residues.

The rearrangement links TRBV7-9 to TRBJ1-5, with 8 positions matching TRBD1. The CDR3 spans 18 residues. The germline V gene encodes CDR1 SEHNR and CDR2 FQNEAQ (reference sequence). Unmatched junction bases numbered 17, after V lost 6 bases and J lost 4 bases. The CDR3 region is CASSQDGGDRLYNQPQHF. DNA of the CDR3: TGTGCCAGCAGTCAAGACGGAGGGGACAGGCTCTATAATCAGCCCCAGCATTTT.

The gene calls are TRBV7-9 and TRBJ1-5, with D unresolved. The CDR3 spans 17 residues. CDR1 SEHNR and CDR2 FQNEAQ come from the germline V gene (reference sequence). V was shortened by 1 base and J by 3 bases, with 16 bases between the two germline ends. The CDR3 reads CASSLDQRQPANQPQHF. CDR3 bases: TGTGCCAGCAGCTTAGATCAGCGGCAGCCGGCCAATCAGCCCCAGCATTTT.

This clone was counted a few times. This chain links TRBV7-2 with TRBJ2-7; TRBD2 might be the D (5 bases). From germline, CDR1 is SGHTA and CDR2 FQGNSA. V lost 2 bases, J lost 5 bases, and 7 bases lay in between. CDR3 length equals 12 residues. As DNA, the CDR3 is TGTGCCAGCAGCTTACTAGCCAACGAGCAGTACTTC. As protein: CASSLLANEQYF.

V is TRBV9 and J is TRBJ1-6; D ambiguous. There are 13 residues in the CDR3. The ends were cut back, 0 bases at V and 6 bases at J, with 4 bases in the middle. Germline V gives CDR1 SGDLS, CDR2 YYNGEE. CDR3 sequence: CASSVASNSPLHF. The CDR3 bases are TGTGCCAGCAGCGTAGCCTCTAATTCACCCCTCCACTTT.

The rearrangement links TRBV6-6 to TRBJ2-3, with 11 nucleotides matching TRBD2. The germline CDR1 and CDR2 sequences are MNHNY and SVGAGI (reference sequence). J lost 4 bases, V lost 0 bases, and 3 bases had no gene match. CDR3 length: 16 amino acids. Here the CDR3 DNA reads TGTGCCAGCAGTTACTCGACTAGCGGGGCCCCAGATACGCAGTATTTT. It translates to CASSYSTSGAPDTQYF.

The CDR3: CASSESDRGNYTF. DNA for the CDR3: TGCGCCAGCAGCGAGTCGGACAGGGGGAACTACACCTTC. The chain is built from TRBV5-1 and TRBJ1-2, with TRBD1 matching 10 bases. V trimming: 4 bases; J trimming: 10 bases; junction bases outside the gene matches: 7. This CDR3 has 13 residues. Germline V CDR1 and CDR2: SGHRS, YFSETQ.

The V and J genes are TRBV19 and TRBJ2-5, with TRBD2 matching 11 bases. The CDR3 totals 17 residues. Germline loops: CDR1 LNHDA, CDR2 SQIVND (reference sequence). Trimming cost V 4 bases and J 3 bases; bases outside gene matches: 10. The CDR3 sequence is CASSKGILAGEEETQYF. In DNA form, the CDR3 reads TGTGCCAGTAGTAAGGGGATACTAGCGGGGGAAGAAGAGACCCAGTACTTC.

This clone is a singleton in its sample. The CDR3 DNA follows: TGTGCCAGCCGAGGAAATGAGCAGTTCTTC. It translates to CASRGNEQFF. The chain joins TRBV18 to TRBJ2-1; D not resolved. The CDR3 runs 10 residues. Germline-derived CDR1 and CDR2 are KGHSH and LQKENI. The V end was cut by 8 bases, the J end by 7 bases, with 6 bases between.

This chain joins TRBV4-1 and TRBJ1-1; TRBD1 matches at 10 bases. From germline, CDR1 is MGHRA and CDR2 YSYEKL. This CDR3 is 17 amino acids long. The V segment lost 2 bases and the J segment 0 bases; nucleotides outside the gene matches: 6. The CDR3 region has the DNA TGCGCCAGCAGCCAAATGGGACAGGGGTTAATGAACACTGAAGCTTTCTTT. Translating it yields CASSQMGQGLMNTEAFF.